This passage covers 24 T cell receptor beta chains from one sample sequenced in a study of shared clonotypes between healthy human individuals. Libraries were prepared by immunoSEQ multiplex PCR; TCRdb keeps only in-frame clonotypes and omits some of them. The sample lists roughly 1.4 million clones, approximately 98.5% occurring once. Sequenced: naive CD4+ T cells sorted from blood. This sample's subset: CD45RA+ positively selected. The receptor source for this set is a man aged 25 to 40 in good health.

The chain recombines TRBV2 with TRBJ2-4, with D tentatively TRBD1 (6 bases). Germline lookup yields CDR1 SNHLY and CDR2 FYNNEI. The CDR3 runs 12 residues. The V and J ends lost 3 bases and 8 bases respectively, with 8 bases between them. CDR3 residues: CASSDRGDIQYF. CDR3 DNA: TGTGCCAGCAGTGACAGGGGAGACATTCAGTACTTC.

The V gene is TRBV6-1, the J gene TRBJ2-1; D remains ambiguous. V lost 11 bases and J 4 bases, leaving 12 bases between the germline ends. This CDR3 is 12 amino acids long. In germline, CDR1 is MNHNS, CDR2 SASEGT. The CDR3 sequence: CACTEPYNEQFF. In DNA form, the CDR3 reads TGTGCCTGCACAGAGCCTTACAATGAGCAGTTCTTC.

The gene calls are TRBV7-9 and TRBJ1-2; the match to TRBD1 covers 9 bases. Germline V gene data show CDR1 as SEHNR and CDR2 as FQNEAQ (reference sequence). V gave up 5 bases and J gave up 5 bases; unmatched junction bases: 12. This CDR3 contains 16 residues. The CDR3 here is CASSPPIQQGAYGYTF. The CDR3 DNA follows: TGTGCCAGCAGCCCGCCAATACAACAGGGGGCGTATGGCTACACCTTC.

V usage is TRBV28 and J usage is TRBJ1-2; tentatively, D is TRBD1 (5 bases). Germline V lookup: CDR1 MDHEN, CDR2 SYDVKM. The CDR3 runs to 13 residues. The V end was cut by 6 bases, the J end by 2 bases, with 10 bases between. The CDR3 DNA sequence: TGTGCCAGCAGACTCAGGGTAAACTATGGCTACACCTTC. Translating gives CASRLRVNYGYTF.

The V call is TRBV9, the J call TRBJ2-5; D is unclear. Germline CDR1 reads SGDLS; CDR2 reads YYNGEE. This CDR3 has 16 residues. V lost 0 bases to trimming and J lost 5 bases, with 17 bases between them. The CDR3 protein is CASSVELRYNRETQYF. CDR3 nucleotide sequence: TGTGCCAGCAGCGTAGAACTCAGGTACAACCGGGAGACCCAGTACTTC.

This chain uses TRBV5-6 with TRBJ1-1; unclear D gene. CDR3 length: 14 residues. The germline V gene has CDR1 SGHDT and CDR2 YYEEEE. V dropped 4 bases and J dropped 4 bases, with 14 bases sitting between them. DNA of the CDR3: TGTGCCAGCAGCGGTGGGCTGATGGGCACTGAAGCTTTCTTT. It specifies CASSGGLMGTEAFF. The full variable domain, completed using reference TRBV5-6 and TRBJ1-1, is DAGVTQSPTHLIKTRGQQVTLRCSPKSGHDTVSWYQQALGQGPQFIFQYYEEEERQRGNFPDRFSGHQFPNYSSELNVNALLLGDSALYLCASSGGLMGTEAFFGQGTRLTVV.

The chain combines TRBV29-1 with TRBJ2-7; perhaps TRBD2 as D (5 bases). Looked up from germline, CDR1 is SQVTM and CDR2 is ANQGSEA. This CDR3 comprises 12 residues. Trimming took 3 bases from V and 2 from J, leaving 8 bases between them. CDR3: CSVDAGPYEQYF. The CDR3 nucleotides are TGCAGCGTTGACGCGGGCCCCTACGAGCAGTACTTC.

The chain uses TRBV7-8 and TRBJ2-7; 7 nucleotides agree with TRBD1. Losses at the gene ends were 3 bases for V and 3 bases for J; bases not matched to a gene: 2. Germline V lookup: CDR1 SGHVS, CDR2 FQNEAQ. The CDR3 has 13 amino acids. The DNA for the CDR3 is TGTGCCAGCAGCTTTGGGACAGACTACGAGCAGTACTTC. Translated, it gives CASSFGTDYEQYF. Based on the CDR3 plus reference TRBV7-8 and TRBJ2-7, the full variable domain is GAGVSQSPRYKVAKRGQDVALRCDPISGHVSLFWYQQALGQGPEFLTYFQNEAQLDKSGLPSDRFFAERPEGSVSTLKIQRTQQEDSAVYLCASSFGTDYEQYFGPGTRLTVT.

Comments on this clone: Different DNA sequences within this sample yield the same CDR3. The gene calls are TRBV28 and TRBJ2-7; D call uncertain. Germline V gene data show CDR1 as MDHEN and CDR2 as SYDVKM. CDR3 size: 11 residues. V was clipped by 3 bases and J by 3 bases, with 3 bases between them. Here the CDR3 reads CASSLVYEQYF. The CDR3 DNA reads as TGTGCCAGCAGTTTGGTCTACGAGCAGTACTTC. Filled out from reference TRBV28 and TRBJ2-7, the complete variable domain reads DVKVTQSSRYLVKRTGEKVFLECVQDMDHENMFWYRQDPGLGLRLIYFSYDVKMKEKGDIPEGYSVSREKKERFSLILESASTNQTSMYLCASSLVYEQYFGPGTRLTVT.

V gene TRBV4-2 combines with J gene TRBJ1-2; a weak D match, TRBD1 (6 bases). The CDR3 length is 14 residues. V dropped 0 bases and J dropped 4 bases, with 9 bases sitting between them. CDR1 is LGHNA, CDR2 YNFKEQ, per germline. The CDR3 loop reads CASSQDRGAYGYTF. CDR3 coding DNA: TGTGCCAGCAGCCAAGATAGGGGGGCCTATGGCTACACCTTC.

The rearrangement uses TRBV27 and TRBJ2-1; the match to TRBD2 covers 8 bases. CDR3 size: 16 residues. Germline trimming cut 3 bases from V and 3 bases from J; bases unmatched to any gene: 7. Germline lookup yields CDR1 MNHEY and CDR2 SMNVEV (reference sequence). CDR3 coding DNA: TGTGCCAGCAGTTTCTCCGGGCTAGCGGGCTACAATGAGCAGTTCTTC. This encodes CASSFSGLAGYNEQFF.

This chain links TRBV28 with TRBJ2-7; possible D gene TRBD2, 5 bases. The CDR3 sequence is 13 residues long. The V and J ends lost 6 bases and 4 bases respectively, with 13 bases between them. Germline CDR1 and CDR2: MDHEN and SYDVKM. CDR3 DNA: TGTGCCAGCAGCTCCCTAGCTGGTTACGAGCAGTACTTC. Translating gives CASSSLAGYEQYF.

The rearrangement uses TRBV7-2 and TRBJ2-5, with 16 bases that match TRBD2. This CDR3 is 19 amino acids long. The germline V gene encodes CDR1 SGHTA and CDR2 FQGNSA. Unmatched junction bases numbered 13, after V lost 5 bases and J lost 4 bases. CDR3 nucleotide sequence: TGTGCCAGCAGCCTCGGACGTGGGACTAGCGGGAGGGCCCGAGAGACCCAGTACTTC. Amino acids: CASSLGRGTSGRARETQYF.

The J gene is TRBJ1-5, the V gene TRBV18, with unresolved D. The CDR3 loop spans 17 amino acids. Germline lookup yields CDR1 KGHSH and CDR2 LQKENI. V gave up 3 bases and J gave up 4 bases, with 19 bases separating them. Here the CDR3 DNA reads TGTGCCAGCTCACCTCGGGTCGTAGGCTTAGGGAATCAGCCCCAGCATTTT. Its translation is CASSPRVVGLGNQPQHF.

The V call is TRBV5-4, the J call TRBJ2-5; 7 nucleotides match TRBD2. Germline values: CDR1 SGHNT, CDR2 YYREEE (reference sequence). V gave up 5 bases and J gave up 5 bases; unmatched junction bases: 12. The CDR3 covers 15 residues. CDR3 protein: CASRKNWVGGETQYF. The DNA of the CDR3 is TGTGCCAGCAGGAAAAATTGGGTCGGGGGGGAGACCCAGTACTTC.

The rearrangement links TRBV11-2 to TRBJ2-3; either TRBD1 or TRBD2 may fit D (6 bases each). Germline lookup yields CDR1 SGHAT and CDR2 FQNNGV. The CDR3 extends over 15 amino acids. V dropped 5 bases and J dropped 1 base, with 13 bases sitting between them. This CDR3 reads CASSRGERGTDTQYF. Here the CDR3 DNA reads TGTGCCAGCAGCAGGGGGGAGAGGGGCACAGATACGCAGTATTTT. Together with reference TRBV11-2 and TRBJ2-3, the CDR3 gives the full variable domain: EAGVAQSPRYKIIEKRQSVAFWCNPISGHATLYWYQQILGQGPKLLIQFQNNGVVDDSQLPKDRFSAERLKGVDSTLKIQPAKLEDSAVYLCASSRGERGTDTQYFGPGTRLTVL.

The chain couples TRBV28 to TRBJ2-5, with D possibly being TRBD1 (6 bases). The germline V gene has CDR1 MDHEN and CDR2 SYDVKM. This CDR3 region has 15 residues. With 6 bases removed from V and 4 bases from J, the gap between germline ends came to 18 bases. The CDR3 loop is CASSHLRGVRETQYF. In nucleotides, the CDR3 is TGTGCCAGCAGCCATCTCAGGGGAGTAAGAGAGACCCAGTACTTC.

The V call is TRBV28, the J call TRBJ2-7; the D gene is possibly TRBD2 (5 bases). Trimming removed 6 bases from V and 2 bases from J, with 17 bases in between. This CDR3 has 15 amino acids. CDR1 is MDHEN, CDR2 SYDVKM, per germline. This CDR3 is CASSDTARAAYEQYF. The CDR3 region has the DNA TGTGCCAGCAGCGATACAGCGCGGGCGGCCTACGAGCAGTACTTC.

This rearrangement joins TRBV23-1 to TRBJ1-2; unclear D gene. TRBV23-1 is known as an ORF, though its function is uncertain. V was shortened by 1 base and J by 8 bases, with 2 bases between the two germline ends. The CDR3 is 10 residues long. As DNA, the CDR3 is TGCGCCAGCAGTCAATTGGGCTACACCTTC. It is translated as CASSQLGYTF.

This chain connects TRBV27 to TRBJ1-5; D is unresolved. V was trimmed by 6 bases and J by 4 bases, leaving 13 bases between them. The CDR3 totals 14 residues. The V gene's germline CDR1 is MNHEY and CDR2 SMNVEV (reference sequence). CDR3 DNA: TGTGCCAGCAGAGGGCCCCGACCTAATCAGCCCCAGCATTTT. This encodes CASRGPRPNQPQHF.

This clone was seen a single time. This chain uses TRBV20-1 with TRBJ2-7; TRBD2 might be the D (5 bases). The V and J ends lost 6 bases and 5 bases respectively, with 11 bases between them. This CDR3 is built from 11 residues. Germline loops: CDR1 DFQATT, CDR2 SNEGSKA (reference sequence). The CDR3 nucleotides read TGCAGTGCCTTACTAGGCAACGAGCAGTACTTC. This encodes CSALLGNEQYF.

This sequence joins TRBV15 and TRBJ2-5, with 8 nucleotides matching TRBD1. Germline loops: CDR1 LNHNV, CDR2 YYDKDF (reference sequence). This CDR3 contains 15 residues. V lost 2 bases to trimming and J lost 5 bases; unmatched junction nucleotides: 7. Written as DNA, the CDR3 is TGTGCCACCAGCAGACTTAGGACAGGGACGGAGACCCAGTACTTC. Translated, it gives CATSRLRTGTETQYF.

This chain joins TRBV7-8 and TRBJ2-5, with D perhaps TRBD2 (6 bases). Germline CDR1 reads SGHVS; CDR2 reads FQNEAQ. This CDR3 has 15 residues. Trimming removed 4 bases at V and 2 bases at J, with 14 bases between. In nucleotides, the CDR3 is TGTGCCAGCAGCTCAAAACGGGACTTTCAAGAGACCCAGTACTTC. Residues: CASSSKRDFQETQYF.

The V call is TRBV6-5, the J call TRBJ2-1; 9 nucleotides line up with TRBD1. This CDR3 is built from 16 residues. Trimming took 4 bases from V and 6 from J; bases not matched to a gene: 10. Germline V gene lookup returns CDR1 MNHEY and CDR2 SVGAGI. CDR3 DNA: TGTGCCAGCAGTTGGACCGACAGGGGGGATTTCAATGAGCAGTTCTTC. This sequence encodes CASSWTDRGDFNEQFF.